The clone carrying this T cell receptor (beta chain) was seen many times. During its preparation, the TCRbeta library received unique molecular identifiers. Each CDR3 protein gets one entry after TCRdb re-called the PCR reads with MiXCR. The sample has about 340,000 distinct CDR3 sequences; about 9.3% are singletons. The data belong to a study of T-cell reconstitution after alpha-beta-depleted transplantation in children. In germline, CDR1 is SGHKS, CDR2 YYEKEE (reference sequence). The CDR3 totals 15 residues. V was shortened by 4 bases and J by 2 bases, with 13 bases between the two germline ends. Here the sequenced sample was PBMCs from the stem cell graft donor, taken from the stem cell graft. The clonotype was recovered from a human donor who donated a stem cell graft to a child with acute lymphoblastic leukemia. The chain combines TRBV5-5 with TRBJ2-1; the D gene is possibly TRBD2 (6 bases). CDR3 sequence: CASSPRERTYNEQFF. CDR3 in DNA: TGTGCCAGCAGCCCCCGGGAGAGGACCTACAATGAGCAGTTCTTC.